The rows below give T cell receptor beta chains drawn from one sample of a study of cytomegalovirus exposure and HLA in healthy donors. Sequencing used immunoSEQ multiplex PCR; TCRdb keeps in-frame clones, though not all of them. The sample consists of 150,000 or so clones, around 77% of them appearing once. Sequencing was carried out using PBMCs. These receptors were obtained from a woman aged 25-40 years in good health and CMV-seronegative. Both conserved end residues are part of each CDR3. Fields, in order: J gene, clone size, V gene, D gene, CDR3 protein, CDR3 DNA. D genes are given only for firm matches. Clone size appears in some rows only: once, few, many, or a class for an expanded clone.

j_gene: TRBJ2-7
abundance: NA
v_gene: TRBV7-2
d_gene: NA
CDR3aa: CASSPSGGQTYEQYF
CDR3nt: TGTGCCAGCAGCCCCTCGGGGGGCCAGACCTACGAGCAGTACTTC

j_gene: TRBJ2-2
abundance: NA
v_gene: TRBV29-1
d_gene: TRBD1
CDR3aa: CSVDRGNTGELFF
CDR3nt: TGCAGCGTGGACAGGGGGAACACCGGGGAGCTGTTTTTT

j_gene: TRBJ2-1
abundance: few
v_gene: TRBV28
d_gene: TRBD2
CDR3aa: CASSPLSGRDKDNEQFF
CDR3nt: TGTGCCAGCAGTCCTCTTAGCGGGAGGGATAAGGACAATGAGCAGTTCTTC

j_gene: TRBJ1-5
abundance: few
v_gene: TRBV2
d_gene: NA
CDR3aa: CASGGGEFGNQPQHF
CDR3nt: TGTGCCAGTGGGGGAGGGGAGTTCGGCAATCAGCCCCAGCATTTT

j_gene: TRBJ2-7
abundance: NA
v_gene: TRBV2
d_gene: NA
CDR3aa: CASRRGGSSYEQYF
CDR3nt: TGTGCCAGCCGCCGGGGTGGGAGCTCCTACGAGCAGTACTTC

j_gene: TRBJ1-1
abundance: NA
v_gene: TRBV29-1
d_gene: NA
CDR3aa: CSVRDTEAFF
CDR3nt: TGCAGCGTGAGGGATACTGAAGCTTTCTTT

j_gene: TRBJ2-7
abundance: NA
v_gene: TRBV30
d_gene: NA
CDR3aa: CAWSFSLYEQYF
CDR3nt: TGTGCCTGGAGTTTCTCCCTCTACGAGCAGTACTTC

j_gene: TRBJ2-7
abundance: NA
v_gene: TRBV30
d_gene: NA
CDR3aa: CAYGEQYEQYF
CDR3nt: TGTGCCTACGGGGAGCAATACGAGCAGTACTTC

j_gene: TRBJ1-4
abundance: NA
v_gene: TRBV4-3
d_gene: TRBD1
CDR3aa: CASSQEGTGEKLFF
CDR3nt: TGCGCCAGCAGCCAAGAGGGGACAGGAGAAAAACTGTTTTTT

j_gene: TRBJ2-1
abundance: NA
v_gene: TRBV2
d_gene: TRBD2
CDR3aa: CASQRLAGGAYNEQFF
CDR3nt: TGTGCCAGCCAGAGACTAGCGGGAGGGGCCTACAATGAGCAGTTCTTC

j_gene: TRBJ2-5
abundance: once
v_gene: TRBV6-1
d_gene: TRBD2
CDR3aa: CASSEAGLAGVGTQYF
CDR3nt: TGTGCCAGCAGTGAAGCCGGACTAGCGGGAGTGGGGACCCAGTACTTC

j_gene: TRBJ2-6
abundance: NA
v_gene: TRBV30
d_gene: TRBD1
CDR3aa: CAWSVDRGDSGANVLTF
CDR3nt: TGTGCCTGGAGTGTAGACAGGGGAGACTCTGGGGCCAACGTCCTGACTTTC

j_gene: TRBJ1-1
abundance: NA
v_gene: TRBV4-1
d_gene: NA
CDR3aa: CASSQGGLHTEAFF
CDR3nt: TGCGCCAGCAGCCAAGGAGGGCTGCACACTGAAGCTTTCTTT

j_gene: TRBJ2-1
abundance: few
v_gene: TRBV19
d_gene: TRBD1
CDR3aa: CASRNGQGSYNEQFF
CDR3nt: TGTGCCAGCCGGAACGGACAGGGTTCCTACAATGAGCAGTTCTTC

j_gene: TRBJ1-2
abundance: NA
v_gene: TRBV7-8
d_gene: NA
CDR3aa: CASSLEQTGLNYGYTF
CDR3nt: TGTGCCAGCAGCTTAGAACAAACGGGTCTCAACTATGGCTACACCTTC

j_gene: TRBJ2-3
abundance: NA
v_gene: TRBV7-6
d_gene: TRBD1
CDR3aa: CASSSRGRGRTDTQYF
CDR3nt: TGTGCCAGCAGCTCCAGGGGAAGGGGGCGCACAGATACGCAGTATTTT

j_gene: TRBJ2-1
abundance: NA
v_gene: TRBV25-1
d_gene: TRBD2
CDR3aa: CASNPPRGIEFF
CDR3nt: TGTGCCAGCAACCCACCGCGGGGGATAGAGTTCTTC

j_gene: TRBJ2-1
abundance: NA
v_gene: TRBV29-1
d_gene: NA
CDR3aa: CSVVRQVSYNEQFF
CDR3nt: TGCAGCGTAGTTAGACAGGTCTCCTACAATGAGCAGTTCTTC

j_gene: TRBJ2-3
abundance: once
v_gene: TRBV7-9
d_gene: TRBD2
CDR3aa: CASSWSGAPDTQYF
CDR3nt: TGTGCCAGCAGCTGGAGCGGGGCCCCAGATACGCAGTATTTT

j_gene: TRBJ2-3
abundance: NA
v_gene: TRBV27
d_gene: NA
CDR3aa: CASSLLRLTDTQYF
CDR3nt: TGTGCCAGCAGTTTACTCAGACTCACAGATACGCAGTATTTT

j_gene: TRBJ2-7
abundance: NA
v_gene: TRBV29-1
d_gene: NA
CDR3aa: CSVGARQHYEQYF
CDR3nt: TGCAGCGTGGGGGCCCGACAGCACTACGAGCAGTACTTC

j_gene: TRBJ1-2
abundance: NA
v_gene: TRBV5-6
d_gene: TRBD1
CDR3aa: CASSLTGDYGYTF
CDR3nt: TGTGCCAGCAGCCTGACAGGGGACTATGGCTACACCTTC

j_gene: TRBJ2-7
abundance: NA
v_gene: TRBV29-1
d_gene: TRBD1
CDR3aa: CSARTGTIYEQYF
CDR3nt: TGCAGCGCGAGGACAGGTACTATCTACGAGCAGTACTTC

j_gene: TRBJ2-2
abundance: few
v_gene: TRBV27
d_gene: NA
CDR3aa: CASSLSWPDYTGELFF
CDR3nt: TGTGCCAGCAGTTTATCTTGGCCAGACTACACCGGGGAGCTGTTTTTT

j_gene: TRBJ2-3
abundance: NA
v_gene: TRBV29-1
d_gene: NA
CDR3aa: CSVLTRYGTDTQYF
CDR3nt: TGCAGCGTCCTTACTAGATATGGCACAGATACGCAGTATTTT